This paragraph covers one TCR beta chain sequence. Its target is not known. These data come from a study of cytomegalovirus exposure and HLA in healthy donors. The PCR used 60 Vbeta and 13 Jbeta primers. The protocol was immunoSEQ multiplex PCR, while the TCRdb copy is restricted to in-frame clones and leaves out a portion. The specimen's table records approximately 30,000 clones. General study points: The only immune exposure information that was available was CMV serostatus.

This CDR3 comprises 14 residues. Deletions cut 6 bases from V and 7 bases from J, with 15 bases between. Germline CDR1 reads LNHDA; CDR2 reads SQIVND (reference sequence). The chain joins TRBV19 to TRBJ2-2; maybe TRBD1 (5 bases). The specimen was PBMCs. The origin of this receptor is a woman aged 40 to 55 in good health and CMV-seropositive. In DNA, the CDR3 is TGTGCCAGTAGAGGGCAGGGTCGCGGCGGGGAGCTGTTTTTT. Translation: CASRGQGRGGELFF.